Described below is a single TCR beta chain sequence and its context. The target antigen is unknown. The record originates from a study of T-cell reconstitution after alpha-beta-depleted transplantation in children. For TCRbeta, the library was prepared with unique molecular identifiers. TCRdb recomputed calls from the PCR reads with MiXCR, one row per CDR3 protein. The sample has under 400,000 distinct CDR3 sequences; approximately 20% are singletons. Study observations and caveats: From surviving recipient T cells and thymic progenitors came the high day-60 TCRbeta diversity observed in some patients.

The sequence was collected from a male patient younger than 18 who had a stem cell transplant for acute lymphoblastic leukemia, so the T cells may come from the graft donor. This specimen consisted of PBMCs, mostly from graft donor cells, obtained 180 days after TCRalphabeta/CD19-depleted stem cell transplant.

CDR3 nucleotides: TGTGCCTGGGAGCGGGGAAAAAACTACGAGCAGTACTTC. Translated, it gives CAWERGKNYEQYF. The rearrangement uses TRBV30 and TRBJ2-7; TRBD2 agrees at 7 bases. The ends lost 5 bases at V and 3 bases at J; junction bases unmatched: 7. Germline V gene data show CDR1 as GTSNPN and CDR2 as SVGIG (reference sequence). The length of the CDR3 is 13 residues. Full variable domain (remainder filled in from reference TRBV30 and TRBJ2-7): SQTIHQWPATLVQPVGSPLSLECTVEGTSNPNLYWYRQAAGRGLQLLFYSVGIGQISSEVPQNLSASRPQDRQFILSSKKLLLSDSGFYLCAWERGKNYEQYFGPGTRLTVT.